Following are 8 T cell receptor beta chains from one sample sequenced in a study of blood T cell repertoires in COVID-19. Produced via immunoSEQ multiplex PCR; TCRdb's table is partial and in-frame only. The sample carries 220,000 or so clones, 80% to 85% recorded once. Material for sequencing was peripheral blood. The receptors were gathered from a woman younger than 45 who had recovered from COVID-19.

The CDR3 sequence is CASSQDPQGVYEQYF. The CDR3 DNA reads as TGTGCCAGCAGCCAAGATCCCCAGGGGGTCTACGAGCAGTACTTC. The genes are TRBV3-1 (or the pseudogene TRBV3-2) and TRBJ2-7, with 7 bases lining up with TRBD1. Germline CDR1 and CDR2: LGHDT and YNNKEL (reference sequence). The CDR3 is made up of 15 amino acids. The V gene end was trimmed by 0 bases and the J gene end by 3 bases; junction bases not matched to a gene: 5.

The chain recombines TRBV19 with TRBJ2-5; TRBD1 might be the D (6 bases). Germline CDR1 and CDR2: LNHDA and SQIVND (reference sequence). With 7 bases removed from V and 4 bases from J, the gap between germline ends came to 13 bases. The CDR3 spans 13 residues. The CDR3 spells CASTQQGGETQYF. CDR3 coding DNA: TGTGCCAGTACCCAACAGGGCGGAGAGACCCAGTACTTC.

This clone has just one count. The chain uses TRBV28 and TRBJ1-1; 9 bases fit TRBD1. Looked up from germline, CDR1 is MDHEN and CDR2 is SYDVKM. CDR3 size: 12 residues. J lost 11 bases, V lost 2 bases, and 3 bases had no gene match. CDR3 in amino acids: CASSLGDREAFF. The CDR3 bases are TGTGCCAGCAGTTTAGGGGACAGGGAGGCTTTCTTT.

The chain is built from TRBV10-1 and TRBJ2-7, with 7 positions matching TRBD1. Germline assignment: CDR1 WNHNN and CDR2 SYGVQD (reference sequence). The V segment lost 1 base and the J segment 5 bases; nucleotides outside the gene matches: 8. The CDR3 length is 15 residues. CDR3 region: CASSEYGDRSNEQYF. CDR3 DNA: TGCGCCAGCAGTGAGTACGGGGACAGATCCAACGAGCAGTACTTC.

This chain joins TRBV5-1 and TRBJ2-7, with TRBD2 matching over 8 bases. Germline V gives CDR1 SGHRS, CDR2 YFSETQ. Germline trimming cut 0 bases from V and 4 bases from J; bases unmatched to any gene: 9. This CDR3 comprises 16 residues. CDR3: CASSLEPSSGLYEQYF. CDR3 coding DNA: TGCGCCAGCAGCTTGGAACCGTCTAGCGGGCTTTACGAGCAGTACTTC. Complete variable domain (other parts from reference TRBV5-1 and TRBJ2-7): KAGVTQTPRYLIKTRGQQVTLSCSPISGHRSVSWYQQTPGQGLQFLFEYFSETQRNKGNFPGRFSGRQFSNSRSEMNVSTLELGDSALYLCASSLEPSSGLYEQYFGPGTRLTVT.

The chain recombines TRBV2 with TRBJ1-1; tentatively, D is TRBD1 (5 bases). CDR1 SNHLY and CDR2 FYNNEI come from the germline V gene. The V gene lost 7 bases and the J gene lost 6 bases, with 15 bases spanning the gap. The CDR3 sequence is 13 residues long. The CDR3 DNA sequence: TGTGCCAGCACCCAGGAAGGGGTCTCTGAAGCTTTCTTT. It is translated as CASTQEGVSEAFF.

The chain has TRBV7-3 and TRBJ2-7; perhaps TRBD2 as D (6 bases). There are 15 residues in the CDR3. CDR1 SGHTA and CDR2 FQGTGA come from the germline V gene. Trimming took off 5 bases at V and 1 base at J, with 15 bases between the two ends. The CDR3 is CASSLSGGQSYEQYF. CDR3 in DNA: TGTGCCAGCAGCCTCTCCGGAGGGCAGTCCTACGAGCAGTACTTC.

The CDR3 loop reads CASSQVFTLTDTQYF. The CDR3 DNA reads TGTGCCAGCAGCCAAGTTTTTACTCTCACAGATACGCAGTATTTT. The V and J genes are TRBV4-2 and TRBJ2-3; D is uncertain. This CDR3 region has 15 residues. Deletions cut 1 base from V and 2 bases from J, with 10 bases between. Germline values: CDR1 LGHNA, CDR2 YNFKEQ.